The present T cell receptor beta chain was sequenced within a study of cytomegalovirus exposure and HLA in healthy donors. Germline CDR1 is SGHRS and CDR2 is YFSETQ. The CDR3 is 12 amino acids. Trimming took off 1 base at V and 12 bases at J, with 11 bases between the two ends. Measured with immunoSEQ multiplex PCR; TCRdb has only the in-frame clones, and not every one. The table includes roughly 65,000 clones, about 90% detected once. The sequenced sample was PBMCs. The rearrangement joins TRBV5-1 to TRBJ2-1; D remains ambiguous. This clonotype was sampled from a man younger than 35 in good health and CMV-seronegative. The CDR3 DNA is TGCGCCAGCAGCTTGCCTTCGGCAGGGCAGTTCTTC. Translated: CASSLPSAGQFF.